The sequence of this T cell receptor (beta chain) was determined in a study of control samples from healthy donors and cancer patients. Here immunoSEQ multiplex PCR was the method, and the copy in TCRdb shows in-frame clones only, minus some. The table has roughly 99,000 clones, more than 75% seen once. Per germline, CDR1 SGHKS and CDR2 YYEKEE (reference sequence). V was cut by 1 base and J by 1 base, with 17 bases left in between. CDR3 size: 17 residues. V is TRBV5-5 and J is TRBJ1-1; tentatively, D is TRBD1 (5 bases). The sequenced sample was blood. This sequence originates from a man in his fifties or sixties in good health. The CDR3 nucleotides are TGTGCCAGCAGCTTGCCAGATAACAGGTATCAGAACACTGAAGCTTTCTTT. Its translation: CASSLPDNRYQNTEAFF.